A selection of T cell receptor beta chains follows, all from one sample in a study of shared clonotypes between healthy human individuals. Libraries were prepared by immunoSEQ multiplex PCR; TCRdb keeps only in-frame clonotypes and omits some of them. The data contain around 1.9 million clones, just under 95% of them singletons. Source material: naive CD8+ T cells from PBMCs. All receptors derive from a man between 18 and 29 years old in good health. Some clones in this sample may be carry-over from other donors' samples. Each CDR3 is given with its conserved first and last residue. Fields, in order: D gene, J gene, V gene, CDR3 length, CDR3 DNA, CDR3 protein. A D gene is named only where the DNA matches it firmly.

d_gene: NA
j_gene: TRBJ1-3
v_gene: TRBV5-6
len: 15
CDR3nt: TGTGCCAGCAGCTTGGGCGCAGGAGCTGGAAACACCATATATTTT
CDR3aa: CASSLGAGAGNTIYF

d_gene: TRBD1
j_gene: TRBJ2-7
v_gene: TRBV7-3
len: 15
CDR3nt: TGTGCCAGCAGCTTACTTGGACAGGGGGCAGACGAGCAGTACTTC
CDR3aa: CASSLLGQGADEQYF

d_gene: NA
j_gene: TRBJ2-5
v_gene: TRBV2
len: 14
CDR3nt: TGTGCCAGCAGTGAAGCGGGCCACGGGGAGACCCAGTACTTC
CDR3aa: CASSEAGHGETQYF

d_gene: NA
j_gene: TRBJ1-4
v_gene: TRBV4-1
len: 15
CDR3nt: TGCGCCAGCAGCCAAGGTTTGGGGTTGGAGGAAAAACTGTTTTTT
CDR3aa: CASSQGLGLEEKLFF

d_gene: NA
j_gene: TRBJ1-4
v_gene: TRBV12-5
len: 16
CDR3nt: TGTGCTAGTGGTTTGGTACGAGTGGTGGATGTGGAAAAACTGTTTTTT
CDR3aa: CASGLVRVVDVEKLFF

d_gene: TRBD2
j_gene: TRBJ2-3
v_gene: TRBV11-2
len: 18
CDR3nt: TGTGCCAGCAGCTTATTCTTTTCCGCGGGAGGTAGCACAGATACGCAGTATTTT
CDR3aa: CASSLFFSAGGSTDTQYF

d_gene: TRBD1
j_gene: TRBJ1-5
v_gene: TRBV2
len: 15
CDR3nt: TGTGCCAGCGCCTCCGGGACAGACAGCAATCAGCCCCAGCATTTT
CDR3aa: CASASGTDSNQPQHF

d_gene: NA
j_gene: TRBJ2-2
v_gene: TRBV7-9
len: 14
CDR3nt: TGTGCCAGCAGCCAACAGGGGAGGGCCGGGGAGCTGTTTTTT
CDR3aa: CASSQQGRAGELFF

d_gene: TRBD2
j_gene: TRBJ2-5
v_gene: TRBV13
len: 13
CDR3nt: TGTGCCAGCAGGCAACTAGCGGAAGAGACCCAGTACTTC
CDR3aa: CASRQLAEETQYF

d_gene: NA
j_gene: TRBJ2-1
v_gene: TRBV5-1
len: 15
CDR3nt: TGCGCCAGCAGCTTGGGAGGGGATAGGTTTTATGAGCAGTTCTTC
CDR3aa: CASSLGGDRFYEQFF

d_gene: TRBD1
j_gene: TRBJ2-1
v_gene: TRBV29-1
len: 13
CDR3nt: TGCAGCGGTACAGGGGGTAATACAATGGAGCAGTTCTTC
CDR3aa: CSGTGGNTMEQFF

d_gene: TRBD2
j_gene: TRBJ2-5
v_gene: TRBV2
len: 16
CDR3nt: TGTGCCAGCAGTCTAGCGGGCTCTAGCCGCCAAGAGACCCAGTACTTC
CDR3aa: CASSLAGSSRQETQYF

d_gene: NA
j_gene: TRBJ2-1
v_gene: TRBV7-8
len: 15
CDR3nt: TGTGCCAGCAGCGCTTTGGGGGGCGTCTACAATGAGCAGTTCTTC
CDR3aa: CASSALGGVYNEQFF

d_gene: NA
j_gene: TRBJ2-7
v_gene: TRBV10-3
len: 12
CDR3nt: TGTGCCATCAGTCGGACCACCTACGAGCAGTACTTC
CDR3aa: CAISRTTYEQYF

d_gene: NA
j_gene: TRBJ2-3
v_gene: TRBV4-1
len: 13
CDR3nt: TGCGCCAGCAGCCGGTCTAGCACAGATACGCAGTATTTT
CDR3aa: CASSRSSTDTQYF